One sample yielded the 5 T cell receptor beta chains listed below, sequenced in a study of OX40 agonist ivuxolimab in advanced cancers. The library was obtained by the immunoSEQ multiplex PCR assay. In its TCRdb copy, this immuneACCESS table keeps in-frame sequences only and misses some clones. Where compared with another copy, unresolved V genes explain less than half of these, and the others have no known cause. This sample is represented by roughly 5,100 clones; less than 75% of them were singletons. 72% of the sample belongs to the ten largest clones. Sequenced material: CD4+ or CD8+ T cells sorted from blood, taken in a trial of the OX40 agonist ivuxolimab. These receptors were taken from an adult with an advanced solid tumor such as melanoma, head and neck, liver or kidney cancer.

There are a few counts of this clone. V is TRBV4-3 and J is TRBJ2-7; tentative D call: TRBD2 (6 bases). Germline V lookup: CDR1 LGHNA, CDR2 YSLEER. This CDR3 comprises 16 residues. Trimming stripped 0 bases from V and 1 base from J, with 13 bases between. The CDR3 region has the DNA TGCGCCAGCAGCCAAGAGACGGGGACTTTGTCCTACGAGCAGTACTTC. This sequence encodes CASSQETGTLSYEQYF.

This clone was seen a handful of times. The rearrangement uses TRBV14 and TRBJ2-1, with 12 bases matching TRBD2. CDR1 SGHDN and CDR2 FVKESK come from the germline V gene. The CDR3 has 19 residues. The junction had 10 bases not matched to a gene; V was cut back by 1 base and J by 3 bases. The CDR3, as DNA: TGTGCCAGCAGCCAAGGTACGACTAGCGGGGGCCGAAGCTACAATGAGCAGTTCTTC. This codes for CASSQGTTSGGRSYNEQFF.

J is TRBJ2-1 and V is TRBV13, with 15 bases matching TRBD2. The ends lost 0 bases at V and 13 bases at J; junction bases unmatched: 7. The CDR3 sequence is 16 residues long. Germline lookup yields CDR1 PRHDT and CDR2 FYEKMQ (reference sequence). The CDR3 DNA is TGTGCCAGCAGCTTAGGAGGGACTAGCGGGGGGTTACGCCAGTTCTTC. Amino acid sequence: CASSLGGTSGGLRQFF.

This chain joins TRBV6-1 and TRBJ2-7, with 12 nucleotides matching TRBD2. The CDR3 length is 15 residues. The V gene's germline CDR1 is MNHNS and CDR2 SASEGT. J was trimmed by 3 bases and V by 4 bases; bases with no gene match: 4. The CDR3 sequence is CASSGTSGANYEQYF. The CDR3 coding sequence is TGTGCCAGCAGTGGGACTAGCGGGGCCAACTACGAGCAGTACTTC.

The rearrangement uses TRBV7-9 and TRBJ1-1; 8 nucleotides agree with TRBD1. The germline gives CDR1 SEHNR, CDR2 FQNEAQ (reference sequence). Germline trimming cut 6 bases from V and 1 base from J; bases unmatched to any gene: 1. The CDR3 runs to 13 residues. DNA of the CDR3: TGTGCCAGCAGAGGGACAGGGAACACTGAAGCTTTCTTT. Encoded protein: CASRGTGNTEAFF.